This is a list of T cell receptor beta chains from one sample in a study of beta chain features in type 1 diabetes. Only in-frame clones appear in the TCRdb table, and some are missing; sequencing was by immunoSEQ multiplex PCR. The sample lists hundreds of thousands of clones; around 10% were seen once. The sequenced sample consisted of naive CD4+ T cells from blood. The receptors were sampled from a woman aged 30 to 39 in good health. CDR3s include the opening cysteine and the closing phenylalanine or tryptophan. The D gene is left open where the match is weak. Expanded clones are given a class, and other clones once, few, many or no size at all.

j_call | v_call | d_call | clone_size | cdr3_aa | cdr3_nt
TRBJ1-5 | TRBV19 | - | few | CASSMGRVSNQPQHF | TGTGCCAGTAGTATGGGCAGGGTGAGCAATCAGCCCCAGCATTTT
TRBJ1-2 | TRBV4-3 | - | - | CASSIYRVQGANYGYTF | TGCGCCAGCAGCATCTACAGGGTCCAGGGAGCTAACTATGGCTACACCTTC
TRBJ2-7 | TRBV18 | TRBD2 | few | CASSPVTSGSNAYEQYF | TGTGCCAGCTCACCTGTGACTAGCGGGAGTAATGCCTACGAGCAGTACTTC
TRBJ2-5 | TRBV7-2 | TRBD1 | few | CASSLDRGWETQYF | TGTGCCAGCAGCTTAGACAGGGGATGGGAGACCCAGTACTTC
TRBJ2-7 | TRBV7-9 | TRBD1 | few | CASSLGGQGYEQYF | TGTGCCAGCAGCTTGGGGGGACAGGGCTACGAGCAGTACTTC
TRBJ1-5 | TRBV27 | - | few | CASSPGRFNQPQHF | TGTGCCAGCTCCCCCGGCAGGTTCAATCAGCCCCAGCATTTT
TRBJ2-1 | TRBV5-1 | - | - | CASSSLQSRSYNEQFF | TGCGCCAGCAGCTCGCTCCAGTCCCGCTCCTACAATGAGCAGTTCTTC
TRBJ1-5 | TRBV29-1 | - | few | CSVLERGDRRQPQHF | TGCAGCGTTCTGGAACGAGGAGATCGGAGACAGCCCCAGCATTTT
TRBJ2-1 | TRBV6-5 | TRBD1 | few | CASSPGTGNNNEQFF | TGTGCCAGCAGCCCCGGGACAGGGAACAACAATGAGCAGTTCTTC
TRBJ1-1 | TRBV7-2 | - | few | CASSLARGVGTEAFF | TGTGCCAGCAGCTTAGCGCGGGGGGTGGGGACTGAAGCTTTCTTT
TRBJ2-7 | TRBV29-1 | TRBD1 | few | CSAVRDRGSYEQYF | TGCAGCGCAGTCCGGGACAGGGGCAGCTACGAGCAGTACTTC
TRBJ2-7 | TRBV7-3 | - | few | CASSFLRGYEQYF | TGTGCCAGCAGCTTTCTCCGAGGGTACGAGCAGTACTTC
TRBJ1-2 | TRBV7-9 | - | - | CASSLYSGGEHGYTF | TGTGCCAGCAGCTTATATTCGGGGGGCGAACATGGCTACACCTTC
TRBJ2-7 | TRBV5-1 | TRBD2 | few | CASSLNPRVAGVNEQYF | TGCGCCAGCAGCTTGAATCCCCGGGTAGCGGGAGTCAACGAGCAGTACTTC
TRBJ1-5 | TRBV7-9 | - | few | CASSLQGSNQPQHF | TGTGCCAGCAGCCTTCAGGGGAGCAATCAGCCCCAGCATTTT
TRBJ1-1 | TRBV7-8 | TRBD1 | - | CASSSDREAFF | TGTGCCAGCAGCTCGGACAGGGAAGCTTTCTTT
TRBJ2-3 | TRBV7-3 | TRBD2 | few | CASSLGASGSTDTQYF | TGTGCCAGCAGCTTAGGGGCTAGCGGAAGCACAGATACGCAGTATTTT
TRBJ2-2 | TRBV28 | TRBD1 | - | CASRWTGGTGELFF | TGTGCCAGCAGGTGGACAGGGGGGACCGGGGAGCTGTTTTTT
TRBJ2-7 | TRBV20-1 | - | - | CSARADYEQYF | TGCAGTGCTCGTGCGGACTACGAGCAGTACTTC
TRBJ2-1 | TRBV15 | TRBD1 | - | CATSRGQPVNEQFF | TGTGCCACCAGCAGGGGACAGCCTGTCAATGAGCAGTTCTTC
TRBJ2-7 | TRBV23-1 | - | many | CASSRGQYEQYF | TGCGCCAGCAGTCGAGGACAGTACGAGCAGTACTTC
TRBJ2-7 | TRBV10-3 | - | - | CAISAASGEQYF | TGTGCCATCAGTGCGGCGTCGGGCGAGCAGTACTTC
TRBJ2-7 | TRBV27 | - | - | CASSLQGNSYEQYF | TGTGCCAGCAGTTTACAGGGCAACTCCTACGAGCAGTACTTC
TRBJ2-5 | TRBV9 | TRBD2 | - | CASSVLAGGETQYF | TGTGCCAGCAGCGTACTAGCGGGAGGAGAGACCCAGTACTTC
TRBJ2-3 | TRBV5-1 | - | few | CASSLSRLDSDTQYF | TGCGCCAGCAGTCTCTCGCGTCTCGATTCAGATACGCAGTATTTT
TRBJ2-7 | TRBV28 | TRBD2 | - | CASSPPPGLAMKQYF | TGTGCCAGCAGTCCGCCGCCAGGACTAGCTATGAAGCAGTACTTC
TRBJ2-2 | TRBV7-3 | TRBD1 | - | CASSRQGTTGELFF | TGTGCCAGCAGCCGACAGGGAACCACCGGGGAGCTGTTTTTT
TRBJ2-1 | TRBV11-2 | TRBD2 | - | CASRAGSYNEQFF | TGTGCCAGCAGAGCGGGATCCTACAATGAGCAGTTCTTC
TRBJ2-7 | TRBV5-4 | TRBD2 | - | CASSLSSGRIYEQYF | TGTGCCAGCAGCTTGTCAAGCGGGAGAATCTACGAGCAGTACTTC
TRBJ2-1 | TRBV18 | TRBD2 | - | CASSEGLADRSYNEQFF | TGTGCCAGCTCAGAAGGACTAGCGGACAGATCCTACAATGAGCAGTTCTTC
TRBJ2-7 | TRBV27 | TRBD2 | few | CASRRLAGLYEQYF | TGTGCCAGCAGGCGACTAGCGGGACTGTACGAGCAGTACTTC
TRBJ2-7 | TRBV6-1 | - | few | CASSENEGTYEQYF | TGTGCCAGCAGTGAAAACGAGGGCACCTACGAGCAGTACTTC
TRBJ2-1 | TRBV7-6 | TRBD2 | - | CASSLGTSATEQFF | TGTGCCAGCAGCTTAGGGACTAGCGCCACTGAGCAGTTCTTC
TRBJ2-2 | TRBV2 | TRBD2 | few | CASSVSLAGTGGELFF | TGTGCCAGCAGTGTTTCGCTAGCGGGAACTGGCGGGGAGCTGTTTTTT
TRBJ2-7 | TRBV7-8 | - | few | CASSAKTSLVDYEQYF | TGTGCCAGCAGCGCTAAGACAAGCCTTGTGGACTACGAGCAGTACTTC
TRBJ2-1 | TRBV5-7 | - | few | CASTPRYGFAPCNEQFF | TGTGCCAGCACCCCCCGATACGGGTTTGCCCCTTGCAATGAGCAGTTCTTC
TRBJ2-7 | TRBV18 | TRBD1 | few | CASSTTGTGGRGEQYF | TGTGCCAGCTCAACCACCGGGACAGGGGGCAGAGGCGAGCAGTACTTC
TRBJ2-3 | TRBV10-3 | TRBD1 | few | CAISGDSGTDTQYF | TGTGCCATCAGTGGGGACAGTGGGACAGATACGCAGTATTTT
TRBJ1-2 | TRBV4-1 | - | few | CASSRVGAPSYGYTF | TGCGCCAGCAGCCGAGTGGGGGCGCCCTCCTATGGCTACACCTTC
TRBJ1-1 | TRBV30 | TRBD1 | - | CAWSPRGRVNTEAFF | TGTGCCTGGAGTCCCAGGGGGCGCGTAAACACTGAAGCTTTCTTT
TRBJ1-3 | TRBV15 | - | - | CATSRGSDSGNTIYF | TGTGCCACCAGCAGAGGCAGCGACTCTGGAAACACCATATATTTT
TRBJ1-1 | TRBV14 | - | - | CASTRGPGGNTEAFF | TGTGCCAGCACCAGGGGCCCGGGCGGGAACACTGAAGCTTTCTTT
TRBJ2-6 | TRBV2 | - | - | CASRAGDSGANVLTF | TGTGCCAGCAGAGCAGGGGACTCTGGGGCCAACGTCCTGACTTTC
TRBJ1-1 | TRBV4-3 | - | few | CASSQDLSQGSTEAFF | TGCGCCAGCAGCCAAGATTTATCGCAGGGTAGCACTGAAGCTTTCTTT
TRBJ2-3 | TRBV5-6 | - | - | CASSFRGTDTQYF | TGTGCCAGCAGCTTCAGGGGCACAGATACGCAGTATTTT
TRBJ2-5 | TRBV18 | TRBD1 | - | CASSSDRGRKTQYF | TGTGCCAGCTCAAGCGACAGGGGGCGGAAGACCCAGTACTTC
TRBJ1-3 | TRBV29-1 | - | few | CSVGTDSGNTIYF | TGCAGCGTTGGGACAGACTCTGGAAACACCATATATTTT